The 21 T cell receptor beta chains below were found in one sample sequenced in a study of cytomegalovirus exposure and HLA in healthy donors. PCR employed 60 Vbeta and 13 Jbeta primers. Assay: immunoSEQ multiplex PCR; the TCRdb copy retains only in-frame clones and omits some. Among approximately 260,000 clones listed, approximately 84% were seen once. The specimen was PBMCs. These receptors all come from a woman between 35 and 50 years old in good health and CMV-seropositive.

The rearrangement links TRBV14 to TRBJ2-3; a possible D gene is TRBD1 (6 bases). Germline CDR1 reads SGHDN; CDR2 reads FVKESK. The CDR3 is 17 amino acids. V was trimmed by 1 base and J by 0 bases, leaving 14 bases between them. The CDR3 sequence: CASSQVLGTTSTDTQYF. The CDR3 DNA follows: TGTGCCAGCAGCCAAGTTTTAGGGACAACTAGCACAGATACGCAGTATTTT.

The rearrangement uses TRBV7-9 and TRBJ1-6; TRBD1 might be the D (5 bases). V was clipped by 1 base and J by 7 bases, with 14 bases between them. The CDR3 length is 16 residues. Germline lookup yields CDR1 SEHNR and CDR2 FQNEAQ (reference sequence). CDR3 in amino acids: CASSLDSSGANSPLHF. CDR3 bases: TGTGCCAGCAGCTTAGACTCCTCTGGGGCAAATTCACCCCTCCACTTT.

The chain carries TRBV9 and TRBJ2-5; weak D call: TRBD2 (5 bases). Germline CDR1 SGDLS, CDR2 YYNGEE. This CDR3 spans 16 amino acids. V was pared by 2 bases and J by 3 bases, with 17 bases between. CDR3 residues: CASSVLSGYEEETQYF. The DNA of the CDR3 is TGTGCCAGCAGCGTGCTCTCGGGATACGAAGAAGAGACCCAGTACTTC. The complete variable domain, with remaining parts taken from reference TRBV9 and TRBJ2-5, reads DSGVTQTPKHLITATGQRVTLRCSPRSGDLSVYWYQQSLDQGLQFLIQYYNGEERAKGNILERFSAQQFPDLHSELNLSSLELGDSALYFCASSVLSGYEEETQYFGPGTRLLVL.

This rearrangement joins TRBV5-1 to TRBJ2-7; perhaps TRBD1 as D (7 bases). Trimming left V 1 base short and J 2 bases short, with 10 bases between. The CDR3 has 14 amino acids. Germline assignment: CDR1 SGHRS and CDR2 YFSETQ. CDR3 in amino acids: CASSLQGGTYEQYF. CDR3 DNA: TGCGCCAGCAGCTTGCAGGGGGGCACCTACGAGCAGTACTTC.

The chain uses TRBV4-3 and TRBJ2-7; perhaps TRBD2 as D (6 bases). The CDR3 is 16 amino acids. Germline CDR1 reads LGHNA; CDR2 reads YSLEER. V lost 0 bases and J 4 bases, leaving 16 bases between the germline ends. The CDR3 sequence: CASSQDRRETKYEQYF. The CDR3 DNA reads as TGCGCCAGCAGCCAAGATAGGAGGGAGACGAAATACGAGCAGTACTTC.

This chain connects TRBV2 to TRBJ1-2, with D unresolved. V gave up 0 bases and J gave up 4 bases, with 12 bases separating them. Germline assignment: CDR1 SNHLY and CDR2 FYNNEI. The CDR3 runs 15 residues. CDR3 sequence (DNA): TGTGCCAGCAGTGAAGCCCCCGAGGGTACCTATGGCTACACCTTC. This gives the protein CASSEAPEGTYGYTF. Variable domain in full (rest from reference TRBV2 and TRBJ1-2): EPEVTQTPSHQVTQMGQEVILRCVPISNHLYFYWYRQILGQKVEFLVSFYNNEISEKSEIFDDQFSVERPDGSNFTLKIRSTKLEDSAMYFCASSEAPEGTYGYTFGSGTRLTVV.

The rearrangement uses TRBV11-3 and TRBJ1-3, with TRBD1 matching 8 bases. This CDR3 is built from 13 residues. CDR1 is SGHNT, CDR2 YENEEA, per germline. With V trimmed by 6 bases and J by 2 bases, 0 bases remained unmatched. The CDR3 nucleotides are TGTGCCAGCAGGGACAGGGCTGGAAACACCATATATTTT. It translates to CASRDRAGNTIYF.

This rearrangement joins TRBV6-5 to TRBJ2-3; D is perhaps TRBD1 (5 bases). Germline V gene lookup returns CDR1 MNHEY and CDR2 SVGAGI. Trimming removed 1 base from V and 0 bases from J, with 11 bases in between. The length of the CDR3 is 16 residues. This chain's CDR3 is CASSYWAGSSTDTQYF. DNA for the CDR3: TGTGCCAGCAGTTACTGGGCAGGGTCTAGCACAGATACGCAGTATTTT.

The chain uses TRBV7-9 and TRBJ2-7; tentatively, D is TRBD1 (7 bases). The CDR3 extends over 14 amino acids. Trimming took off 5 bases at V and 2 bases at J, with 13 bases between the two ends. Germline lookup yields CDR1 SEHNR and CDR2 FQNEAQ (reference sequence). CDR3 DNA sequence: TGTGCCAGCAGCCCCCAGGGGGGAGCCTACGAGCAGTACTTC. Protein product: CASSPQGGAYEQYF. Full variable domain (remainder filled in from reference TRBV7-9 and TRBJ2-7): DTGVSQNPRHKITKRGQNVTFRCDPISEHNRLYWYRQTLGQGPEFLTYFQNEAQLEKSRLLSDRFSAERPKGSFSTLEIQRTEQGDSAMYLCASSPQGGAYEQYFGPGTRLTVT.

In this sample, this clone turned up once. The rearrangement uses TRBV5-6 and TRBJ1-2; no definite D call. V lost 3 bases, J lost 0 bases, and 3 bases lay in between. CDR1 is SGHDT, CDR2 YYEEEE, per germline. The CDR3 runs 12 residues. This CDR3 is CASSSTNYGYTF. CDR3 sequence (DNA): TGTGCCAGCAGCTCAACTAACTATGGCTACACCTTC. Full variable domain (remainder filled in from reference TRBV5-6 and TRBJ1-2): DAGVTQSPTHLIKTRGQQVTLRCSPKSGHDTVSWYQQALGQGPQFIFQYYEEEERQRGNFPDRFSGHQFPNYSSELNVNALLLGDSALYLCASSSTNYGYTFGSGTRLTVV.

This chain uses TRBV4-2 with TRBJ2-5, with TRBD2 as a possible D gene (5 bases). CDR3 length equals 12 residues. V gave up 1 base and J gave up 11 bases, with 11 bases separating them. Germline CDR1 reads LGHNA; CDR2 reads YNFKEQ. The DNA of the CDR3 is TGTGCCAGCAGCCAAGGGCGGGCGACTCAGTACTTC. Its protein is CASSQGRATQYF.

The V gene is TRBV4-3, the J gene TRBJ1-1; 10 bases map to TRBD1. J was trimmed by 6 bases and V by 6 bases; bases with no gene match: 7. The CDR3 extends over 14 amino acids. Germline CDR1 is LGHNA and CDR2 is YSLEER. In DNA form, the CDR3 reads TGCGCCAGCAGGTGGACAGGGGGGGACGCTGAAGCTTTCTTT. It translates to CASRWTGGDAEAFF.

V usage is TRBV7-9 and J usage is TRBJ2-3; TRBD2 matches 7 bases. Per the germline V gene, CDR1 is SEHNR and CDR2 is FQNEAQ (reference sequence). The J segment lost 10 bases and the V segment lost 5 bases, leaving 9 bases of the junction unmatched. The CDR3 has 13 amino acids. The CDR3 is CASSPRTSFAQYF. The DNA for the CDR3 is TGTGCCAGCAGCCCCCGGACTAGTTTCGCGCAGTATTTT.

The gene calls are TRBV28 and TRBJ1-5; D may be TRBD1 (5 bases). From germline, CDR1 is MDHEN and CDR2 SYDVKM. The CDR3 contains 13 residues. V lost 5 bases, J lost 9 bases, and 14 bases lay in between. As DNA, the CDR3 is TGTGCCAGCAGTATGGGGGGGACCTCGCCCCAGCATTTT. Residues: CASSMGGTSPQHF.

V and J are TRBV2 and TRBJ1-4, with D uncertain. CDR1 is SNHLY, CDR2 FYNNEI, per germline. The CDR3 is 15 residues long. The germline V and J ends were trimmed by 5 bases and 4 bases, with 14 bases remaining between them. CDR3 protein: CASSLIRGNNEKLFF. In DNA, the CDR3 is TGTGCCAGCAGTCTCATCCGGGGAAATAATGAAAAACTGTTTTTT.

The chain has TRBV7-2 and TRBJ1-4, with 7 bases lining up with TRBD1. The germline CDR1 and CDR2 sequences are SGHTA and FQGNSA. This CDR3 has 15 residues. Losses at the gene ends were 4 bases for V and 4 bases for J; bases not matched to a gene: 6. CDR3 in DNA: TGTGCCAGCAGCTCCTATGGACAGGATAATGAAAAACTGTTTTTT. Protein: CASSSYGQDNEKLFF.

This sequence joins TRBV5-4 and TRBJ2-1; D is unresolved. The CDR3 extends over 13 amino acids. Trimming cost V 4 bases and J 5 bases, with 10 bases left between them. Germline V gene lookup returns CDR1 SGHNT and CDR2 YYREEE (reference sequence). The CDR3 sequence is CASSVWSDNEQFF. DNA of the CDR3: TGTGCCAGCAGCGTGTGGTCGGACAATGAGCAGTTCTTC.

This chain uses TRBV30 with TRBJ1-6; 9 positions agree with TRBD1. V lost 5 bases, J lost 10 bases, and 9 bases stayed unmatched. The CDR3 runs to 14 residues. Germline V lookup: CDR1 GTSNPN, CDR2 SVGIG (reference sequence). The CDR3 DNA sequence: TGTGCCTGGGGGGGACAGGGTCTTGGATCACCCCTCCACTTT. Protein: CAWGGQGLGSPLHF.

The CDR3 spells CASSLIETQYF. Here the CDR3 DNA reads TGTGCCAGCAGCCTTATAGAGACCCAGTACTTC. J is TRBJ2-5 and V is TRBV7-2; D is ambiguous. The V end lost 5 bases, the J end lost 4 bases, and 5 bases lay between the germline ends. The germline gives CDR1 SGHTA, CDR2 FQGNSA. There are 11 residues in the CDR3.

This chain uses TRBV5-1 with TRBJ2-3; 8 nucleotides match TRBD1. CDR3 length equals 17 residues. Germline V gene sequence: CDR1 SGHRS, CDR2 YFSETQ. The V gene end was trimmed by 4 bases and the J gene end by 2 bases; junction bases not matched to a gene: 12. DNA for the CDR3: TGCGCCAGCAGCGTGGTAGGGGACAGGCGCTCCACAGATACGCAGTATTTT. This translates into CASSVVGDRRSTDTQYF.

This clone is a singleton in its sample. The J gene is TRBJ1-4, the V gene TRBV5-1; TRBD1 aligns across 7 bases. CDR3 length: 15 residues. Germline V gene data show CDR1 as SGHRS and CDR2 as YFSETQ. J lost 5 bases, V lost 0 bases, and 4 bases had no gene match. CDR3 DNA: TGCGCCAGCAGCTTGGCGGCAGGGGGAAATGAAAAACTGTTTTTT. Translation: CASSLAAGGNEKLFF. The full variable domain, rest sourced from reference TRBV5-1 and TRBJ1-4, is KAGVTQTPRYLIKTRGQQVTLSCSPISGHRSVSWYQQTPGQGLQFLFEYFSETQRNKGNFPGRFSGRQFSNSRSEMNVSTLELGDSALYLCASSLAAGGNEKLFFGSGTQLSVL.